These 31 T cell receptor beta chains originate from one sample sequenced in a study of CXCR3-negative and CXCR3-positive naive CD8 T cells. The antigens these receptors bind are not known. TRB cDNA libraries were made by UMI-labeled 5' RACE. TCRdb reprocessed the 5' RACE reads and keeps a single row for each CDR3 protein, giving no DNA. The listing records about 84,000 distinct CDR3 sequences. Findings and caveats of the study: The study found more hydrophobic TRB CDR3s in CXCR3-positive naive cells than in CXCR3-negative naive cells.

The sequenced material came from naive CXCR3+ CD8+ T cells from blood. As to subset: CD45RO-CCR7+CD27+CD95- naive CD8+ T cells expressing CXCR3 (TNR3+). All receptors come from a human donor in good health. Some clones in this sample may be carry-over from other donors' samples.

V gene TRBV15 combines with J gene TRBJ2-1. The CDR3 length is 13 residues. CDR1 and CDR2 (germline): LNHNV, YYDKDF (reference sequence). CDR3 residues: CATSRDRGSGPFF.

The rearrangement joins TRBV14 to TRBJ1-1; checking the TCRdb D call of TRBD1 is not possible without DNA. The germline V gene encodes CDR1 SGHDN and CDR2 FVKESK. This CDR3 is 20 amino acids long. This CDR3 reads CASSQDAGKLVRAMNTEAFF. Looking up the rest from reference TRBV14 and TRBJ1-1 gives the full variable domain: EAGVTQFPSHSVIEKGQTVTLRCDPISGHDNLYWYRRVMGKEIKFLLHFVKESKQDESGMPNNRFLAERTGGTYSTLKVQPAELEDSGVYFCASSQDAGKLVRAMNTEAFFGQGTRLTVV.

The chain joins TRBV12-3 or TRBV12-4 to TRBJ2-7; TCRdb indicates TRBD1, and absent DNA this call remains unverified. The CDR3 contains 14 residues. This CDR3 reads CASSNRGMTYEQYF.

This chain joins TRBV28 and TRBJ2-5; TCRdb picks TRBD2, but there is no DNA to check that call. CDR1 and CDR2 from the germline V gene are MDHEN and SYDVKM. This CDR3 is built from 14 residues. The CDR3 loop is CASSTSGGEETQYF.

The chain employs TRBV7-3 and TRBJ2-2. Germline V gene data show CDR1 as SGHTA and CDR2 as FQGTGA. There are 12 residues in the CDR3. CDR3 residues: CASSLATGELFF.

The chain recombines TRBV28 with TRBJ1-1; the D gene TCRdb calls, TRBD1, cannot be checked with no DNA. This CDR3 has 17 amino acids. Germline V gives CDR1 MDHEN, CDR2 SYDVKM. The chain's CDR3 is CASSLSGTLRPNTEAFF.

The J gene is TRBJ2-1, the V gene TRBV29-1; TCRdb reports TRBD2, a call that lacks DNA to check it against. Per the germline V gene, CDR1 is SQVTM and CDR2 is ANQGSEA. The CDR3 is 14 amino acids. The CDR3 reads CSVELAGGRDEQFF.

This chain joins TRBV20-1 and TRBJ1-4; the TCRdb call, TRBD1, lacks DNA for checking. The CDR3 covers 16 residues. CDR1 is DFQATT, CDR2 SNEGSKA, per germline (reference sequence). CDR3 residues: CSAPDRERRANERLFF.

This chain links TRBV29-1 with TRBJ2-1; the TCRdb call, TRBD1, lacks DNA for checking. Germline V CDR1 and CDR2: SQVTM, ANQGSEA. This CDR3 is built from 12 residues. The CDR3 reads CSVPGRNNEQFF.

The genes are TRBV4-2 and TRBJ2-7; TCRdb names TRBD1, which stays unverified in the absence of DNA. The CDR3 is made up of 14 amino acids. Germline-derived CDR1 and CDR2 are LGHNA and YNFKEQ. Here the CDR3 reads CASSQGDLHYEQYF.

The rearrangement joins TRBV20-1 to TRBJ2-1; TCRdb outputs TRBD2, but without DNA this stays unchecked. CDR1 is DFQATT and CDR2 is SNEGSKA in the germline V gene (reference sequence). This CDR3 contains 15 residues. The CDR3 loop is CSANRPLGGWNEQFF.

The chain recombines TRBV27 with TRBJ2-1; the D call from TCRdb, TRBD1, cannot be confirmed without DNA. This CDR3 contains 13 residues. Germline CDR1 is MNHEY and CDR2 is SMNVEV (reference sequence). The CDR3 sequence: CASSLGGSNEQFF.

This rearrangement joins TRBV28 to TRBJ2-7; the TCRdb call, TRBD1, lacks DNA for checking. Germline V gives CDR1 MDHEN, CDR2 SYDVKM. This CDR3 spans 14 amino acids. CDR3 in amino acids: CASSDPGGAYEQYF.

CDR3: CASSSDRAPNEQFF. The V gene is TRBV7-6, the J gene TRBJ2-1. This CDR3 contains 14 residues. Germline V gene lookup returns CDR1 SGHVS and CDR2 FNYEAQ.

The chain's CDR3 is CASSQDHSGASNEQFF. The V and J genes are TRBV3-1 and TRBJ2-1; TCRdb designates TRBD2, a call that cannot be tested without DNA. This CDR3 is 16 amino acids long. CDR1 is LGHDT and CDR2 is YNNKEL in the germline V gene (reference sequence).

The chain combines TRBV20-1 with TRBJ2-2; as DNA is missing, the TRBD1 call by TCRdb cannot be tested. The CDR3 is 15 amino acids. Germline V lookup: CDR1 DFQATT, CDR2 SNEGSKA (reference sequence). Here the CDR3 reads CSARAPLANTGELFF.

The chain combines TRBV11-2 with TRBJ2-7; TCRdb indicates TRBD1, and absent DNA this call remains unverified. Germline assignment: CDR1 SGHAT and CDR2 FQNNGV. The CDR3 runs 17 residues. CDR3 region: CASSLDFWDPQGYEQYF.

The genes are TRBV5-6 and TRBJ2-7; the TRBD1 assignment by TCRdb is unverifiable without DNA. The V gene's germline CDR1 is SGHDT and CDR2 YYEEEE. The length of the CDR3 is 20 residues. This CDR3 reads CASSFPTPGTGGSKPYEQYF.

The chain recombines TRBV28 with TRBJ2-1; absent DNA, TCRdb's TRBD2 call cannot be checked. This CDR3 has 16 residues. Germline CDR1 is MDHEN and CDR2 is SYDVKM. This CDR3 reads CASSQEGLAGLWEQFF.

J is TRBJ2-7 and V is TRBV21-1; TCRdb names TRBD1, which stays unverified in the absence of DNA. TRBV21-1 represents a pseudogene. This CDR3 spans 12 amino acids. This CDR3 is CASPLASYEQYF.

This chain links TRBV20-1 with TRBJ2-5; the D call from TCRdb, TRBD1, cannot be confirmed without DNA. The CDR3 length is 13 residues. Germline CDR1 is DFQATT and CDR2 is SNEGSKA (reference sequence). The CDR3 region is CSAFSEGAETQYF.

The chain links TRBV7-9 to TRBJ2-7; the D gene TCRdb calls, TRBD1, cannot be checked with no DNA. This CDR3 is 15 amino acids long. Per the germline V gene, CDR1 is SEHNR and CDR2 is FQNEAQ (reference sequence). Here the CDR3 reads CASSLGRVPPGEQYF.

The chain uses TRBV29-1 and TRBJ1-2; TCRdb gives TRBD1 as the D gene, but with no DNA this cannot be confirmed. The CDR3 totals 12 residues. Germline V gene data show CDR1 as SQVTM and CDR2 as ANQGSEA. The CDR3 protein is CSVRSQVYGYTF.

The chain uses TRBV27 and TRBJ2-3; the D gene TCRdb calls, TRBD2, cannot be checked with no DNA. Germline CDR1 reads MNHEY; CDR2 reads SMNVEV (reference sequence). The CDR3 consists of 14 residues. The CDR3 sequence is CASWGTSLADTQYF.

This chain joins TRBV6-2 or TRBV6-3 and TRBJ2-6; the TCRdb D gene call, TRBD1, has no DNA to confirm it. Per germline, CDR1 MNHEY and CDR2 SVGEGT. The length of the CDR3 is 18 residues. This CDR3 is CASSYNPAGLTGANVLTF.

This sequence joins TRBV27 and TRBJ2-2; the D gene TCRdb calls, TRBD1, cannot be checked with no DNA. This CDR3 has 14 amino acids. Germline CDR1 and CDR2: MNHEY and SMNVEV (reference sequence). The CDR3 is CASRHGTGWGELFF.

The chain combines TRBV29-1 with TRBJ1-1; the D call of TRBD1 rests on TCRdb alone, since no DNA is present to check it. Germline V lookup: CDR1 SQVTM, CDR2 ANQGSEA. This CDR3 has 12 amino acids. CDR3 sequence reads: CSVVGGGTEAFF.

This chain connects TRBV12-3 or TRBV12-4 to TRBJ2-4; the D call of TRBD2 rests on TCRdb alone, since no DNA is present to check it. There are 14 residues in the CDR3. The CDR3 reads CASTSGAVKNIQYF.

Here the CDR3 reads CASSGPRAYEQYF. V and J are TRBV7-6 and TRBJ2-7; TCRdb's assignment of TRBD2 cannot be checked, as there is no DNA. Germline V gene lookup returns CDR1 SGHVS and CDR2 FNYEAQ. There are 13 residues in the CDR3.

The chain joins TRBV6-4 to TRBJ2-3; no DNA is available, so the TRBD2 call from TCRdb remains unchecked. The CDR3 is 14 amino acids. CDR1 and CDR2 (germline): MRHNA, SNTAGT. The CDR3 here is CASSDGRGTDTQYF.

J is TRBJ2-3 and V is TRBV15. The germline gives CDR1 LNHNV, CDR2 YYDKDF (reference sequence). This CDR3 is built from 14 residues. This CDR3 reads CATRTYEGTDTQYF.